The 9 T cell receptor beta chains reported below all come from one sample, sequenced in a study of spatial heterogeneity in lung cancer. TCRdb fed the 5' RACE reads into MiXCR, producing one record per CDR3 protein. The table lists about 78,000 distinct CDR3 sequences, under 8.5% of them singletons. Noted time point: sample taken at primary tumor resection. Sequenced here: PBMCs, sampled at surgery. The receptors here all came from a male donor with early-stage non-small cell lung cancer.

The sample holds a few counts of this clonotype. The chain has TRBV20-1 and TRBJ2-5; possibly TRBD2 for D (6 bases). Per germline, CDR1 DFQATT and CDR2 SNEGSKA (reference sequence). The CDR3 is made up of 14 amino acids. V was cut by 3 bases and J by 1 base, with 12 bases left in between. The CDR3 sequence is CSARPWRVQETQYF. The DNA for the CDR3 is TGCAGTGCTAGGCCGTGGAGGGTCCAAGAGACCCAGTACTTC.

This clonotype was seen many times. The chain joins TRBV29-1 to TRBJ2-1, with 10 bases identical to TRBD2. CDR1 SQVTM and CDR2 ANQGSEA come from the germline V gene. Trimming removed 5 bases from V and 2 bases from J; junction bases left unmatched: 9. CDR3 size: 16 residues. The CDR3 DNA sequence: TGCAGCGTTAGGGCTAGCGGGAGTAGGGCCTACAATGAGCAGTTCTTC. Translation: CSVRASGSRAYNEQFF.

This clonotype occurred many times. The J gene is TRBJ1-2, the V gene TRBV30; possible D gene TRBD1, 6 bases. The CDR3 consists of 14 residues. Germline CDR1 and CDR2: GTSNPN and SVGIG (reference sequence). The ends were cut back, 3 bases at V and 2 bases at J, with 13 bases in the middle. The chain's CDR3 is CAWSQYRVNYGYTF. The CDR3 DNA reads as TGTGCCTGGAGCCAATACAGGGTCAACTATGGCTACACCTTC. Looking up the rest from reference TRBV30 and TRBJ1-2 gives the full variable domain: SQTIHQWPATLVQPVGSPLSLECTVEGTSNPNLYWYRQAAGRGLQLLFYSVGIGQISSEVPQNLSASRPQDRQFILSSKKLLLSDSGFYLCAWSQYRVNYGYTFGSGTRLTVV.

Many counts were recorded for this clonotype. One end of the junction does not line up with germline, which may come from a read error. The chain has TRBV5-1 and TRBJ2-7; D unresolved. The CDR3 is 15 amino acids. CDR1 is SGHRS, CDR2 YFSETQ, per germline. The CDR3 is CASRLAIQSSYEQYF. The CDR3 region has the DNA TGCGCCAGCAGATTGGCCATCCAGAGCTCCTACGAGCAGTACTTC.

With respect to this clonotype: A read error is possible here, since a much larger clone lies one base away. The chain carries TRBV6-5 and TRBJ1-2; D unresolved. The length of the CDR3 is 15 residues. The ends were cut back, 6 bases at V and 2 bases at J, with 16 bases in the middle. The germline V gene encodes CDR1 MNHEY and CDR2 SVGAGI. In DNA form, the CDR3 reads TGTGCCAGCAGCGCGAGCATACGACAAAACTATGGCTACACCTTC. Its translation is CASSASIRQNYGYTF.

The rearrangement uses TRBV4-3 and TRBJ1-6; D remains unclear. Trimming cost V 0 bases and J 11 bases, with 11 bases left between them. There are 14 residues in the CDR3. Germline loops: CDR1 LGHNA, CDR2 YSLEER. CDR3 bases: TGCGCCAGCAGCCAAGAGGGGAAAAGGGCACCCCTCCACTTT. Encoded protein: CASSQEGKRAPLHF.

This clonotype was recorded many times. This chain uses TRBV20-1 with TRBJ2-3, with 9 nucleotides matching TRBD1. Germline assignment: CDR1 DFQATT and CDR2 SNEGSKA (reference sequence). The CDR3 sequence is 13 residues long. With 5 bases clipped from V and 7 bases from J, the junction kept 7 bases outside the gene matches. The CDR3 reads CSAFRDRENTQYF. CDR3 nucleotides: TGCAGTGCTTTCCGGGACAGGGAAAATACGCAGTATTTT.

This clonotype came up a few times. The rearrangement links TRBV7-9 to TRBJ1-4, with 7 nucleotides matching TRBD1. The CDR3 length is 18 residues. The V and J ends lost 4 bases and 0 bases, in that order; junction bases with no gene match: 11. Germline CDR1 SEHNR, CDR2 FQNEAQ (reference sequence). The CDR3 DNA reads TGTGCCAGCAGCTCCGTTTCATCGGGACAGTCAACTAATGAAAAACTGTTTTTT. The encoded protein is CASSSVSSGQSTNEKLFF.

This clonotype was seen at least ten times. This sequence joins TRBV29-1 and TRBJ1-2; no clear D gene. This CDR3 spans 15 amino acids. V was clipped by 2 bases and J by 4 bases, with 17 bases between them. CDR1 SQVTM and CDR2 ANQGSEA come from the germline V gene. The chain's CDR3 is CSVEFPKRATYGYTF. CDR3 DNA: TGCAGCGTTGAATTCCCGAAGAGAGCTACCTATGGCTACACCTTC.